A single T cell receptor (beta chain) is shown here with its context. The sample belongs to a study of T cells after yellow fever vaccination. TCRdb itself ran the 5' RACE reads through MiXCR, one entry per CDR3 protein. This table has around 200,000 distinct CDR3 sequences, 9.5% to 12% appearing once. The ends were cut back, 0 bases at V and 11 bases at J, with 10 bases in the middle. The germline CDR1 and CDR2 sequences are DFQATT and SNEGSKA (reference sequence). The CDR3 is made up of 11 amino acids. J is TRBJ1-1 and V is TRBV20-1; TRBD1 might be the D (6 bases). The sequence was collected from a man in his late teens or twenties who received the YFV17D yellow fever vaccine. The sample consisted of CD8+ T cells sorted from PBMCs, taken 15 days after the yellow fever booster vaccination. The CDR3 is CSAREGAGAFF. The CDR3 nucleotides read TGCAGTGCTAGAGAGGGGGCTGGGGCTTTCTTT.